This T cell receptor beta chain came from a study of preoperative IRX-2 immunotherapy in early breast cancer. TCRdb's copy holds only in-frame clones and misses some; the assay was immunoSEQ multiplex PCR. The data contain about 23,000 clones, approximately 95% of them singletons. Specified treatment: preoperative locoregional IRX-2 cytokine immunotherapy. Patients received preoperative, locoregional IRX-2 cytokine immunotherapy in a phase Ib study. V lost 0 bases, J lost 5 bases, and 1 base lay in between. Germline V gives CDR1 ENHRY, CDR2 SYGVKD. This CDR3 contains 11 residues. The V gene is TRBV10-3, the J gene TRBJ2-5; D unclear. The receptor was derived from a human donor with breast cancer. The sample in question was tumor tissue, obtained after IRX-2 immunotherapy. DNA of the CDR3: TGTGCCATCAGTGAGTCGGAGACCCAGTACTTC. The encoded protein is CAISESETQYF.